The next 19 T cell receptor beta chains were all read from a single sample in a study of CD8 T cells in Susac syndrome. When the RNA was reverse transcribed, random hexamers were used with an input of roughly 0.45 to 1 ug. TCRdb analysed the immunoSEQ multiplex PCR reads with MiXCR anew, one entry per CDR3 protein. This sample has 130,000 to 150,000 distinct CDR3 sequences, with approximately 94% found just once. The source material was CD4+ T cells from PBMCs. Receptors were obtained from a human donor in good health.

This clonotype has a single count. The rearrangement links TRBV30 to TRBJ1-5; D might be TRBD1 (5 bases). The V gene lost 3 bases and the J gene lost 3 bases, with 18 bases spanning the gap. The CDR3 is 16 residues long. Looked up from germline, CDR1 is GTSNPN and CDR2 is SVGIG (reference sequence). The CDR3 DNA sequence: TGTGCCTGGAGCGGCGAAACAGGCCGGTCCAATCAGCCCCAGCATTTT. Protein product: CAWSGETGRSNQPQHF.

The CDR3 bases are TGTGCCAGCAACCTAGCGGGCCTATTATACAATGAGCAGTTCTTC. It codes for CASNLAGLLYNEQFF. This chain connects TRBV7-2 to TRBJ2-1; 8 bases agree with TRBD2. Trimming cost V 7 bases and J 4 bases; bases outside gene matches: 9. CDR1 and CDR2 from the germline V gene are SGHTA and FQGNSA. The CDR3 is 15 residues long.

The V gene is TRBV19, the J gene TRBJ2-7; D perhaps matches TRBD2 (6 bases). There are 16 residues in the CDR3. Germline V gene sequence: CDR1 LNHDA, CDR2 SQIVND (reference sequence). Between the trimmed V and J ends, which lost 3 bases and 1 base, there was a span of 16 bases. This chain's CDR3 is CASSISAASASYEQYF. In DNA form, the CDR3 reads TGTGCCAGTAGTATTAGCGCGGCTAGCGCATCCTACGAGCAGTACTTC.

V and J are TRBV4-1 and TRBJ2-3; no reliable D call. The CDR3 loop spans 15 amino acids. Germline CDR1 reads MGHRA; CDR2 reads YSYEKL. V lost 4 bases to trimming and J lost 1 base, with 12 bases between them. Written as DNA, the CDR3 is TGCGCCAGCAGCCCTCCGGGCACCGGCACAGATACGCAGTATTTT. Its protein is CASSPPGTGTDTQYF.

The rearrangement joins TRBV7-2 to TRBJ1-2, with TRBD1 identical over 8 bases. The CDR3 consists of 15 residues. The V and J ends lost 5 bases and 4 bases, in that order; junction bases with no gene match: 9. CDR1 is SGHTA, CDR2 FQGNSA, per germline. The CDR3 DNA is TGTGCCAGCAGCCTAGAGACAGGGGCCCTCTATGGCTACACCTTC. Translated, it gives CASSLETGALYGYTF.

CDR3 region: CASSQGTSGANVLTF. The CDR3 DNA follows: TGTGCCAGCAGCCAGGGGACCTCTGGGGCCAACGTCCTGACTTTC. The rearrangement joins TRBV5-8 to TRBJ2-6, with D maybe TRBD1 (6 bases). Germline CDR1 reads SGHTS; CDR2 reads YDEGEE. V lost 4 bases to trimming and J lost 0 bases, with 8 bases between them. The CDR3 runs 15 residues.

The chain combines TRBV9 with TRBJ1-1; D uncertain. V was shortened by 0 bases and J by 5 bases, with 14 bases between the two germline ends. Germline-derived CDR1 and CDR2 are SGDLS and YYNGEE. This CDR3 region has 15 residues. The CDR3 coding sequence is TGTGCCAGCAGCGTAGCATCCGGGAGGGATACTGAAGCTTTCTTT. Translation gives CASSVASGRDTEAFF.

This clonotype appeared a single time. This chain links TRBV20-1 with TRBJ1-2; 9 bases are a match to TRBD1. The V segment lost 0 bases and the J segment 4 bases; nucleotides outside the gene matches: 6. The CDR3 covers 15 residues. Germline-derived CDR1 and CDR2 are DFQATT and SNEGSKA (reference sequence). DNA of the CDR3: TGCAGTGCTAGAGATTCGGGACAGGGAGTCTATGGCTACACCTTC. Amino acids: CSARDSGQGVYGYTF.

The genes are TRBV5-6 and TRBJ2-3; the match to TRBD2 covers 9 bases. The CDR3 spans 15 residues. Per germline, CDR1 SGHDT and CDR2 YYEEEE. V shed 4 bases and J 2 bases; nucleotides not matched to a gene: 5. The DNA for the CDR3 is TGTGCCAGCAGCGCACTAGCGGGCAACACAGATACGCAGTATTTT. It codes for CASSALAGNTDTQYF.

This clonotype was found a few times. The rearrangement links TRBV11-2 to TRBJ1-2; D not certain. Per the germline V gene, CDR1 is SGHAT and CDR2 is FQNNGV. The length of the CDR3 is 14 residues. V was clipped by 0 bases and J by 3 bases, with 8 bases between them. CDR3 nucleotides: TGTGCCAGCAGCTTAGAGGACCGATACTATGGCTACACCTTC. Translation: CASSLEDRYYGYTF. The entire variable domain, with the rest obtained from reference TRBV11-2 and TRBJ1-2, is as follows: EAGVAQSPRYKIIEKRQSVAFWCNPISGHATLYWYQQILGQGPKLLIQFQNNGVVDDSQLPKDRFSAERLKGVDSTLKIQPAKLEDSAVYLCASSLEDRYYGYTFGSGTRLTVV.

The chain links TRBV12-3 or TRBV12-4 to TRBJ2-6, with unresolved D. Trimming took 7 bases from V and 2 from J, leaving 12 bases between them. The CDR3 is 15 residues long. The CDR3 is CASTQTNTGANVLTF. The CDR3 bases are TGTGCCAGCACCCAAACCAACACTGGGGCCAACGTCCTGACTTTC.

The gene calls are TRBV12-3 or TRBV12-4 and TRBJ2-7; 8 bases map to TRBD1. The V gene end was trimmed by 7 bases and the J gene end by 2 bases; junction bases not matched to a gene: 7. This CDR3 has 14 amino acids. The CDR3 loop is CASKKDRAAYEQYF. The CDR3 DNA follows: TGTGCCAGCAAGAAGGACAGGGCTGCCTACGAGCAGTACTTC.

CDR3 DNA sequence: TGTGCCAGCAGCCGGACTACCGGGGCCTACGAGCAGTACTTC. Protein sequence: CASSRTTGAYEQYF. The chain couples TRBV7-8 to TRBJ2-7, with a possible D match to TRBD2 (6 bases). The ends were cut back, 5 bases at V and 2 bases at J, with 13 bases in the middle. From germline, CDR1 is SGHVS and CDR2 FQNEAQ. The CDR3 contains 14 residues.

This rearrangement joins TRBV5-6 to TRBJ2-5; a possible D gene is TRBD1 (7 bases). The CDR3 is made up of 19 amino acids. Germline V gives CDR1 SGHDT, CDR2 YYEEEE. Trimming pared 0 bases from V and 4 bases from J, leaving 25 bases between. This CDR3 is CASSLVAPLTGAGGETQYF. The CDR3 DNA is TGTGCCAGCAGCTTGGTCGCTCCGTTGACGGGAGCAGGGGGAGAGACCCAGTACTTC. The entire variable domain, with the rest obtained from reference TRBV5-6 and TRBJ2-5, is as follows: DAGVTQSPTHLIKTRGQQVTLRCSPKSGHDTVSWYQQALGQGPQFIFQYYEEEERQRGNFPDRFSGHQFPNYSSELNVNALLLGDSALYLCASSLVAPLTGAGGETQYFGPGTRLLVL.

This sequence joins TRBV6-6 and TRBJ2-7; the D is unclear. CDR3 size: 14 residues. Per germline, CDR1 MNHNY and CDR2 SVGAGI (reference sequence). The ends were cut back, 0 bases at V and 4 bases at J, with 10 bases in the middle. DNA of the CDR3: TGTGCCAGCAGTTACTCGAACTTGGGGTACGAGCAGTACTTC. This translates into CASSYSNLGYEQYF.

The chain employs TRBV5-1 and TRBJ2-1; TRBD1 agrees at 9 bases. V gave up 3 bases and J gave up 4 bases; unmatched junction bases: 8. The CDR3 loop spans 16 amino acids. Germline loops: CDR1 SGHRS, CDR2 YFSETQ. This CDR3 reads CASSSSTGTGYNEQFF. In nucleotides, the CDR3 is TGCGCCAGCAGCTCCTCAACCGGGACAGGGTACAATGAGCAGTTCTTC. The variable domain in full, completed from reference TRBV5-1 and TRBJ2-1, reads KAGVTQTPRYLIKTRGQQVTLSCSPISGHRSVSWYQQTPGQGLQFLFEYFSETQRNKGNFPGRFSGRQFSNSRSEMNVSTLELGDSALYLCASSSSTGTGYNEQFFGPGTRLTVL.

To note about this clonotype: At one end the junction does not follow the germline gene, possibly because of a read error. The chain carries TRBV3-1 and TRBJ2-5; no clear D gene. Germline CDR1 and CDR2: LGHDT and YNNKEL (reference sequence). The CDR3 sequence is 12 residues long. The CDR3 nucleotides read TGTGCCAGCAGCCAACGAGACGAGACAAACGCCTTC. It is translated as CASSQRDETNAF.

The chain uses TRBV11-2 and TRBJ1-2; D remains unclear. The V end was cut by 7 bases, the J end by 8 bases, with 14 bases between. This CDR3 has 12 residues. Germline values: CDR1 SGHAT, CDR2 FQNNGV. For the CDR3, the DNA is TGTGCCAGCACCCTAAAGGGAGGCGGCTACACCTTC. This sequence encodes CASTLKGGGYTF.

In its sample, this clonotype was seen once. V and J are TRBV6-4 and TRBJ1-1; maybe TRBD1 (5 bases). The CDR3 has 13 amino acids. CDR1 MRHNA and CDR2 SNTAGT come from the germline V gene. V lost 3 bases, J lost 5 bases, and 10 bases lay in between. CDR3 nucleotide sequence: TGTGCCAGCAGTGATTTTCGGGGGACTGAAGCTTTCTTT. Protein product: CASSDFRGTEAFF.